This TCR beta chain was identified during a study of molecular identifiers for immune sequencing clone quantification. Whole-study results and caveats: Beyond 20 RNA copies, clones held over 97% of effector molecules, compared with under 1% in naive cells.

TCRdb used MiXCR to reprocess the PCR reads, holding one entry per CDR3 protein. The data hold about 640,000 distinct CDR3 sequences, with 20% observed a single time. The CDR3 length is 14 residues. With 5 bases clipped from V and 6 bases from J, the junction kept 6 bases outside the gene matches. Germline V gene data show CDR1 as MNHEY and CDR2 as SMNVEV (reference sequence). This clonotype appeared a few times. Its antigen is unidentified. When naive CD8 T cells were sorted, they were gated as CD8+CD4-CCR7+CD45RA+. The chain has TRBV27 and TRBJ2-3; 9 bases line up with TRBD2. The specimen was naive CD8+ T cells from blood, with Jurkat cell RNA spiked in. The subset was: FACS-sorted CD8+CD4-CCR7+CD45RA+ naive T cells. The origin of this receptor is a human donor in good health. Some libraries in this study had Jurkat cell RNA spiked in. The DNA of the CDR3 is TGTGCCAGCAGTAGAAACGGACTAGCGGATACGCAGTATTTT. Its protein is CASSRNGLADTQYF.